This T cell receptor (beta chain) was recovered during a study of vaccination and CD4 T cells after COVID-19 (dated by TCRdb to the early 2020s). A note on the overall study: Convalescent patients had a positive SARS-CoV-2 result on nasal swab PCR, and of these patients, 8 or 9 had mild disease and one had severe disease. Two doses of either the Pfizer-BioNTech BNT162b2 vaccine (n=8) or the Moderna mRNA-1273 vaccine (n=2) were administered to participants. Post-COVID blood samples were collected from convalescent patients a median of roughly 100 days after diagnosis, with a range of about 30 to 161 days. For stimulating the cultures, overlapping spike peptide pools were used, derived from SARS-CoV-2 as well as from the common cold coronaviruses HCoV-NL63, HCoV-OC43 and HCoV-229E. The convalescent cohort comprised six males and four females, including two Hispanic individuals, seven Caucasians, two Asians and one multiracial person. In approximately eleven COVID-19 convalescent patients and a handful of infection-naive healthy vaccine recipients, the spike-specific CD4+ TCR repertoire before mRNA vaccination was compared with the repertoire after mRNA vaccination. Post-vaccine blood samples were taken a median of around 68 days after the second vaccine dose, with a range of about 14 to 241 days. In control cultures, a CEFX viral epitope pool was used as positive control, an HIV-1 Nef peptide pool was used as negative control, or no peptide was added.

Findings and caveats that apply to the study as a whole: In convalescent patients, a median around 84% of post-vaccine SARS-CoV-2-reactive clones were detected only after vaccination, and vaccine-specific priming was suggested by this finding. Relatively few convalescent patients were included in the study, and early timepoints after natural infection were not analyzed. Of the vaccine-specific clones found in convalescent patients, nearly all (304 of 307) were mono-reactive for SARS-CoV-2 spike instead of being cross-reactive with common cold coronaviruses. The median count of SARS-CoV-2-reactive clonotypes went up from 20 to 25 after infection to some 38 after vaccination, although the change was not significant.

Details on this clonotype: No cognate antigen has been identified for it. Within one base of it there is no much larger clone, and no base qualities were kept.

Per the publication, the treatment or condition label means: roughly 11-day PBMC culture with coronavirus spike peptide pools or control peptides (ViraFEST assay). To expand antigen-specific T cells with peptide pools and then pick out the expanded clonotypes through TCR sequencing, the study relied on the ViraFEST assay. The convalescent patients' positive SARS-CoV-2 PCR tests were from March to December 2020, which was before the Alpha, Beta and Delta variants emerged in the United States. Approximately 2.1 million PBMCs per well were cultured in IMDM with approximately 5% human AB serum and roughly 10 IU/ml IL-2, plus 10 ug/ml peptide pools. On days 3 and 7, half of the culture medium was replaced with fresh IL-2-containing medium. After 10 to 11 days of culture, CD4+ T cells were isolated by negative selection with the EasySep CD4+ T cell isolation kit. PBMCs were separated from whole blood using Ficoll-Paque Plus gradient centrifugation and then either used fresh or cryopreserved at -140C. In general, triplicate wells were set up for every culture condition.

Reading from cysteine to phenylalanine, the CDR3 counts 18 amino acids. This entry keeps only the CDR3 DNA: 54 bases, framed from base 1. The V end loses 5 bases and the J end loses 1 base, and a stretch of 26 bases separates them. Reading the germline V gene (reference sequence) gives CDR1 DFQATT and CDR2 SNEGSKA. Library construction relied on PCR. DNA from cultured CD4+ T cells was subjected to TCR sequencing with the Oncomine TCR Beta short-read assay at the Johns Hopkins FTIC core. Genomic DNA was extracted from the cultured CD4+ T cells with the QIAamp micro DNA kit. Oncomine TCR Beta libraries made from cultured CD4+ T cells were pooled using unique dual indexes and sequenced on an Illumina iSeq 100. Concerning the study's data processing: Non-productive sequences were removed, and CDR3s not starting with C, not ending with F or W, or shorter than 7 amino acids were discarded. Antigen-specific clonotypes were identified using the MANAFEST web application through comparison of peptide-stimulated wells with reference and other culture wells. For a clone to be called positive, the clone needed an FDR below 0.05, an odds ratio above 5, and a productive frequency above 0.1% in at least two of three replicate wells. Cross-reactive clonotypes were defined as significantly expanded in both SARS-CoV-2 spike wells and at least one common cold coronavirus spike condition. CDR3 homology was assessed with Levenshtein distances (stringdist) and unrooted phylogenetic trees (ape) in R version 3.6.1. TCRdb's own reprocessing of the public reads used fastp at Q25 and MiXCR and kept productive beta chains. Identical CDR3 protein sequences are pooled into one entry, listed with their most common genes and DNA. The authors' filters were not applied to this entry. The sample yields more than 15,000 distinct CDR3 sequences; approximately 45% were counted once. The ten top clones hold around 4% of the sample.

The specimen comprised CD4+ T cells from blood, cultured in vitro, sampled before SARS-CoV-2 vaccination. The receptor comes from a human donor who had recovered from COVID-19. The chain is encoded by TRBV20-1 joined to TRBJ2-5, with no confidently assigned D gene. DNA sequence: TGCAGTGCTCCTAGACTTTCCTCCTCCCGGACCCTCCAAGAGACCCAGTACTTC. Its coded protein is CSAPRLSSSRTLQETQYF.